The clone carrying this TCR beta chain was seen a single time. Germline CDR1 is DFQATT and CDR2 is SNEGSKA (reference sequence). The V and J ends lost 4 bases and 0 bases respectively, with 9 bases between them. This CDR3 region has 14 residues. This sample was taken from a study of CD8 T cells in Susac syndrome. Random hexamers primed reverse transcription of about 0.45 to 1 ug RNA. TCRdb called the immunoSEQ multiplex PCR reads again in MiXCR, with one record for every CDR3 protein. Of 150,000 to 200,000 distinct CDR3 sequences in the sample, 94% were seen once. This sequence joins TRBV20-1 and TRBJ1-4; D call uncertain. The sample was CD4+ T cells from PBMCs. The TCR was taken from a human donor with Susac syndrome. CDR3 bases: TGCAGTGCTACCTTTTTCGCAACTAATGAAAAACTGTTTTTT. Its translation: CSATFFATNEKLFF.